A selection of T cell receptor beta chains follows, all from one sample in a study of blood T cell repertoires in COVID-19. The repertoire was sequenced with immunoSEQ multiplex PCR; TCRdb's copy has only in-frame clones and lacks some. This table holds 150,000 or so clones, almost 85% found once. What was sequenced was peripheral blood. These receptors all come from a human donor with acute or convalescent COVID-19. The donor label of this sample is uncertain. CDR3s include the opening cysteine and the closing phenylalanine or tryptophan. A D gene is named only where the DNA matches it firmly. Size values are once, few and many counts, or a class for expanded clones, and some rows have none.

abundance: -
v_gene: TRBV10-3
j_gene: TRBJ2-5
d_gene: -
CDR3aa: CAISDVRGWETQYF
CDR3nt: TGTGCCATCAGTGACGTCAGGGGATGGGAGACCCAGTACTTC

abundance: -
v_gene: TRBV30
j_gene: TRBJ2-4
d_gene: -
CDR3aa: CAWSPRVRVIQYF
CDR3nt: TGTGCCTGGAGCCCCCGGGTGAGGGTAATTCAGTACTTC

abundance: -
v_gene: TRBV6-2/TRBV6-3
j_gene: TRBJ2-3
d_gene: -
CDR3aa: CASSYERLGKGTDTQYF
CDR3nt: TGTGCCAGCAGTTACGAGAGACTAGGGAAGGGCACAGATACGCAGTATTTT

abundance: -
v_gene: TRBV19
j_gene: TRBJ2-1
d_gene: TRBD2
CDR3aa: CASSIRGLPSGGVNEQFF
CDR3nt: TGTGCCAGTAGTATAAGAGGGCTTCCTAGCGGGGGGGTCAATGAGCAGTTCTTC

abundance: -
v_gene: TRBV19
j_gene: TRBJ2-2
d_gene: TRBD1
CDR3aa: CASRGQTLTGELFF
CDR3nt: TGTGCCAGTAGGGGACAGACCCTCACCGGGGAGCTGTTTTTT

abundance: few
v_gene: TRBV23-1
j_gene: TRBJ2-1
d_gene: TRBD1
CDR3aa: CASSRGQGAYNEQFF
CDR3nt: TGCGCCAGCAGTCGAGGACAGGGGGCCTACAATGAGCAGTTCTTC

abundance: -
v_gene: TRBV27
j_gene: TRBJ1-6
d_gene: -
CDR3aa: CASSLSQVNSPLHF
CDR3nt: TGTGCCAGCAGTTTAAGCCAGGTCAATTCACCCCTCCACTTT

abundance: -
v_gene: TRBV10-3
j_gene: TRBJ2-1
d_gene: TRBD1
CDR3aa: CAISSLGQEYNEQFF
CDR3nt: TGTGCCATCAGCTCCCTCGGACAGGAATACAATGAGCAGTTCTTC

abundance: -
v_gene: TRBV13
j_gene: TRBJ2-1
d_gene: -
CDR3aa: CASSLDLGGGAFGYNEQFF
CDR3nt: TGTGCCAGCAGCTTAGACTTGGGTGGGGGGGCCTTTGGGTACAATGAGCAGTTCTTC

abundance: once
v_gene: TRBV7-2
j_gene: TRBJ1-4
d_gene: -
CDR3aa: CASSLAVGRTNEKLFF
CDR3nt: TGTGCCAGCAGCTTAGCGGTGGGCCGAACTAATGAAAAACTGTTTTTT

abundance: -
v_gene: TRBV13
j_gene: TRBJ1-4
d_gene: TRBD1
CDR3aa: CASSRDRGQANEKLFF
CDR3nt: TGTGCCAGCAGCCGGGACAGGGGGCAGGCTAATGAAAAACTGTTTTTT

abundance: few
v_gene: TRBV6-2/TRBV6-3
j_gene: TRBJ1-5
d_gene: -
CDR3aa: CASSGQIDQPQHF
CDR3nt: TGTGCCAGCAGTGGACAGATTGATCAGCCCCAGCATTTT

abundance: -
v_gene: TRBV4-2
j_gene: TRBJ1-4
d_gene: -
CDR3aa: CASSPRDKREKLFF
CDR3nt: TGTGCCAGCAGCCCCCGGGACAAAAGGGAAAAACTGTTTTTT

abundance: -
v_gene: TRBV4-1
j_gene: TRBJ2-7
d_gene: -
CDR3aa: CASSQVSGEVSYEQYF
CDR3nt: TGCGCCAGCAGCCAAGTGAGTGGTGAGGTATCCTACGAGCAGTACTTC

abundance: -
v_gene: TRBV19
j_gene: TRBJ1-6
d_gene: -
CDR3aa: CASSPGASSPLHF
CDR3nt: TGTGCCAGTAGTCCAGGGGCTAGTTCACCCCTCCACTTT

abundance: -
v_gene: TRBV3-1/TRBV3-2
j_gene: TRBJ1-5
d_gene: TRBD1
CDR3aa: CASSPGNRGLMGNQPQHF
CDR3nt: TGTGCCAGCAGCCCCGGGAACAGGGGGCTGATGGGCAATCAGCCCCAGCATTTT

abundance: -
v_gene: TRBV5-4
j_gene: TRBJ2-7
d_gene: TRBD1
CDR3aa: CASSLRTGVFAEQYF
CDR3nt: TGTGCCAGCAGCTTGAGGACAGGGGTTTTCGCCGAGCAGTACTTC

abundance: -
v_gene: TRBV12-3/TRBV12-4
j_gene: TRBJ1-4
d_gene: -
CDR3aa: CASRYSEKLFF
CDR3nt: TGTGCCAGCAGGTACAGTGAAAAACTGTTTTTT

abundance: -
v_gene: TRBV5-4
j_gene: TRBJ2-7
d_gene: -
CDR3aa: CASSFRGSGREQYF
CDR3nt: TGTGCCAGCAGCTTCCGGGGTTCGGGGAGGGAGCAGTACTTC

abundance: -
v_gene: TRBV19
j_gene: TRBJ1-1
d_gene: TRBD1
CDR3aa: CASSTGGHTEAFF
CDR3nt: TGTGCCAGTAGCACAGGGGGCCATACTGAAGCTTTCTTT

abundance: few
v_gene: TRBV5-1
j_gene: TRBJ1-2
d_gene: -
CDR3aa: CASSLEFRGGYTF
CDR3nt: TGCGCCAGCAGCTTGGAATTCCGGGGGGGCTACACCTTC

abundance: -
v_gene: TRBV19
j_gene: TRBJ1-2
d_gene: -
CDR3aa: CASIGSRGGNYGYTF
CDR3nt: TGTGCCAGTATCGGCAGCCGCGGCGGTAACTATGGCTACACCTTC

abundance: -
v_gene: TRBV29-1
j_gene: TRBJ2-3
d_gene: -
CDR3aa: CSVERGGADTQYF
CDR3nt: TGCAGCGTTGAAAGAGGGGGGGCAGATACGCAGTATTTT

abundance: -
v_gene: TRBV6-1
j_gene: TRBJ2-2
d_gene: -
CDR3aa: CASSETWAGDTNTGELFF
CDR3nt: TGTGCCAGCAGTGAAACTTGGGCAGGGGATACGAACACCGGGGAGCTGTTTTTT

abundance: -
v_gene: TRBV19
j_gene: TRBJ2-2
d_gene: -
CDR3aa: CASRILEQRNTGELFF
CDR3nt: TGTGCCAGTAGAATCCTCGAGCAGCGGAACACCGGGGAGCTGTTTTTT

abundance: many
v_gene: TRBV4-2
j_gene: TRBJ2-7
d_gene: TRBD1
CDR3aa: CASSQEPTGDHEQYF
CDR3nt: TGTGCCAGCAGCCAAGAGCCGACAGGGGACCACGAGCAGTACTTC

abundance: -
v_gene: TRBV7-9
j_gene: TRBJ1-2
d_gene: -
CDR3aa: CASSPPDRLNYGYTF
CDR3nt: TGTGCCAGCAGCCCGCCGGACAGATTAAACTATGGCTACACCTTC

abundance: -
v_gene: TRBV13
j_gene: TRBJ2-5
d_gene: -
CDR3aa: CASSLGQPGQETQYF
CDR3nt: TGTGCCAGCAGCCTAGGACAGCCCGGTCAAGAGACCCAGTACTTC

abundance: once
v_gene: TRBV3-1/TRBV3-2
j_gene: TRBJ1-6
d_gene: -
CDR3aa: CASSQSSGTANNSPLHF
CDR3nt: TGTGCCAGCAGCCAGTCTAGCGGTACAGCGAATAATTCACCCCTCCACTTT

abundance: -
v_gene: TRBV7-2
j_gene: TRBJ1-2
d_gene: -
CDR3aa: CASSAQGNYGYTF
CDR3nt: TGTGCCAGCAGCGCACAGGGAAACTATGGCTACACCTTC

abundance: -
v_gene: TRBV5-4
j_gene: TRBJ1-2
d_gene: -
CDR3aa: CASSWRGGYTF
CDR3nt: TGTGCCAGCAGCTGGAGAGGTGGCTACACCTTC

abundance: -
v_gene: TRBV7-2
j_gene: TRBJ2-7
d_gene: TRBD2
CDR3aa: CASSSGLAYEQYF
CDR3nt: TGTGCCAGCAGCTCCGGACTAGCTTACGAGCAGTACTTC

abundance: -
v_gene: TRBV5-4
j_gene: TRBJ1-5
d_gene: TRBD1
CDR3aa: CASSLQGVNQPQHF
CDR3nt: TGTGCCAGCAGCTTACAGGGGGTTAATCAGCCCCAGCATTTT

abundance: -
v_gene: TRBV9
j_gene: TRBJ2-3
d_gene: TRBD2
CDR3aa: CASAPAGGASTDTQYF
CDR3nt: TGTGCCAGCGCCCCGGCGGGGGGGGCCAGCACAGATACGCAGTATTTT

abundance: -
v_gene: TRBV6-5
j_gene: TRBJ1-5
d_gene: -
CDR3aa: CASSFQGYDKPQHF
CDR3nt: TGTGCCAGCAGTTTCCAGGGTTATGATAAGCCCCAGCATTTT

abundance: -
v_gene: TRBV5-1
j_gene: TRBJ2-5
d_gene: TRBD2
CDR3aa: CASSLGSSGQETQYF
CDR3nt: TGCGCCAGCAGCTTGGGGTCTAGCGGCCAAGAGACCCAGTACTTC

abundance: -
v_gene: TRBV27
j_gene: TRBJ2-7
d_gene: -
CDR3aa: CASSPRDKRGEQYF
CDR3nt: TGTGCCAGCAGTCCACGGGACAAAAGGGGCGAGCAGTACTTC

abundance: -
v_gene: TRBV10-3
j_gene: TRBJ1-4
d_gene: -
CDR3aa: CAISRESNNEKLFF
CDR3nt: TGTGCCATCAGCCGTGAGAGTAATAATGAAAAACTGTTTTTT

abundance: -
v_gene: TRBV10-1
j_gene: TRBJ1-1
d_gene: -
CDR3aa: CASSEGAMNTEAFF
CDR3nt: TGCGCCAGCAGTGAGGGGGCCATGAACACTGAAGCTTTCTTT

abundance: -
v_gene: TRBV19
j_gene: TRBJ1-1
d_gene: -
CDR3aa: CASSIITGLRDTEAFF
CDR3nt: TGTGCCAGTAGTATAATCACAGGGCTCCGGGACACTGAAGCTTTCTTT

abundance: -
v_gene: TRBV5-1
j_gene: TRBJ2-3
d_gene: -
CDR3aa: CASSLGLGGPGTQYF
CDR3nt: TGCGCCAGCAGCTTGGGGTTGGGGGGGCCAGGTACGCAGTATTTT

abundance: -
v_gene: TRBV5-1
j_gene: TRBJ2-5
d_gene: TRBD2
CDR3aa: CASSSIPSGGPIQETQYF
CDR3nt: TGCGCCAGCAGCTCCATCCCTAGCGGGGGGCCGATCCAAGAGACCCAGTACTTC

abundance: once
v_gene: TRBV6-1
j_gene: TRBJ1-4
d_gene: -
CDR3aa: CASSEDPGLKLFF
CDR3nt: TGTGCCAGCAGTGAAGATCCGGGGTTGAAACTGTTTTTT

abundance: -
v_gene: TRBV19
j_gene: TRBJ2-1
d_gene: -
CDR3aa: CASRSTRGGNEQFF
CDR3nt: TGTGCCAGCCGCTCGACGCGGGGCGGCAATGAGCAGTTCTTC

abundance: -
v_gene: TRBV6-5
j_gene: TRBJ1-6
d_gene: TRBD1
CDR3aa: CASTPGQGGSPLHF
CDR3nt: TGTGCCAGCACCCCCGGGCAGGGGGGTTCACCCCTCCACTTT

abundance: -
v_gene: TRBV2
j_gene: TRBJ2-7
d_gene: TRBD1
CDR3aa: CASSGDRERAYEQYF
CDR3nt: TGTGCCAGCAGTGGAGACAGGGAGAGGGCCTACGAGCAGTACTTC

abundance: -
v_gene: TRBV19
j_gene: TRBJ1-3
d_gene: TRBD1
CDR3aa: CASSIGQGRGNTIYF
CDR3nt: TGTGCCAGTAGTATCGGACAGGGACGCGGAAACACCATATATTTT

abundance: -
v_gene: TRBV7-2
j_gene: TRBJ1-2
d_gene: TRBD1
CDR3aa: CASSLTTQRTGLGDGYTF
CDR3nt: TGTGCCAGCAGCTTAACCACCCAGAGGACAGGTCTAGGGGATGGCTACACCTTC

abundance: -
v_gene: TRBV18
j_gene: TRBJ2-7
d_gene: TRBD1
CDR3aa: CASSPIPGQGHYEQYF
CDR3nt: TGTGCCAGCTCACCAATACCGGGACAGGGCCACTACGAGCAGTACTTC

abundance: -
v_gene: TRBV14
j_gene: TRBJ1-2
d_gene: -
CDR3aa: CASSQVPAAYGYTF
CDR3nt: TGTGCCAGCAGCCAAGTTCCAGCGGCCTATGGCTACACCTTC

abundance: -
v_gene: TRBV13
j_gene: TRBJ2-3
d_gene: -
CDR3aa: CASSLWMEDTQYF
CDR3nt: TGTGCCAGCAGCTTGTGGATGGAGGATACGCAGTATTTT

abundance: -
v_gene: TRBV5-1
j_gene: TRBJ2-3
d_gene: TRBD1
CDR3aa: CASSLGGQVADTQYF
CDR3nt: TGCGCCAGCAGCTTGGGGGGACAGGTGGCCGATACGCAGTATTTT

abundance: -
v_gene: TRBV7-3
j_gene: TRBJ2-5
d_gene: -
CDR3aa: CASSLTGGLQETQYF
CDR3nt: TGTGCCAGCAGCTTAACGGGGGGGCTACAAGAGACCCAGTACTTC

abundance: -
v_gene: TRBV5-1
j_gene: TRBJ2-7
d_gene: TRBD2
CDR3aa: CASSVTSGGASYEQYF
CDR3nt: TGCGCCAGCAGCGTGACTAGCGGGGGGGCCTCCTACGAGCAGTACTTC

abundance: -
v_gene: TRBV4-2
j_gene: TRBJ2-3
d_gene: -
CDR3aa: CASSPLDTGTDTQYF
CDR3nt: TGTGCCAGCAGCCCATTGGACACTGGCACAGATACGCAGTATTTT